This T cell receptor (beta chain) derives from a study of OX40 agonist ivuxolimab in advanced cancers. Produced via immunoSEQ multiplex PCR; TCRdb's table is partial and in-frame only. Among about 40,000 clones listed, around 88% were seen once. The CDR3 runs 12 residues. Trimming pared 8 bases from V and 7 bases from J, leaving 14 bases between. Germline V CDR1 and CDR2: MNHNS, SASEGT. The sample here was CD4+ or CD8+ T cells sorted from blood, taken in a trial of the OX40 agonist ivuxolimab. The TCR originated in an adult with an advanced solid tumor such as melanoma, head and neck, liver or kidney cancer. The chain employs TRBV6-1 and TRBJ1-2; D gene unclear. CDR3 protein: CASGRTGVGYTF. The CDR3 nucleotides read TGTGCCAGCGGAAGGACCGGGGTTGGCTACACCTTC.